The 7 T cell receptor beta chains listed next were all sequenced from one sample in a study of T cells in Graves' hyperthyroidism and ophthalmopathy. TCR beta CDR3 sequences were amplified from RNA transcripts. Carried out on the TCR CDR3, a first-round RT-PCR used the HTBI primer set. TCRdb re-derived calls from the multiplex PCR reads in MiXCR, one entry per CDR3 protein. Of 200,000 to 250,000 distinct CDR3 sequences listed, approximately 23% were seen once; the top ten hold approximately 35%. Sample: blood. The receptor set was obtained from a woman aged 40 to 55 with Graves' ophthalmopathy.

The table lists this clonotype with many counts. The genes are TRBV24-1 and TRBJ2-2; tentative D call: TRBD2 (6 bases). Germline CDR1 KGHDR, CDR2 SFDVKD. The CDR3 is 17 amino acids. V lost 6 bases and J lost 4, with 20 bases in between. The CDR3 region has the DNA TGTGCCACCAGTCCCACCGTTGGGGGGTCCGGCACCGGGGAGCTGTTTTTT. Protein product: CATSPTVGGSGTGELFF.

This clonotype was seen repeatedly, ten times or more. Lacking the conserved final phenylalanine or tryptophan, this CDR3 likely reflects a read error. It is unclear where the CDR3 begins or ends on the DNA, so no DNA is shown, and the CDR3 is as TCRdb lists it. This chain links TRBV6-1 with TRBJ2-7; the table calls TRBD2, which could not be checked here. Germline CDR1 reads MNHNS; CDR2 reads SASEGT. The CDR3 spans 13 residues, counting both ends. Here the CDR3 reads CASSEHGGTRIDA.

This clonotype showed up many times. J is TRBJ2-5 and V is TRBV6-5, with 14 nucleotides matching TRBD2. In germline, CDR1 is MNHEY, CDR2 SVGAGI. Trimming took 10 bases from V and 2 from J; bases not matched to a gene: 6. The CDR3 consists of 15 residues. The CDR3 DNA reads TGTGCCACCAAGACTAGCGGGAGGGGTCAAGAGACCCAGTACTTC. Translated: CATKTSGRGQETQYF.

There are many counts of this clonotype. V gene TRBV27 combines with J gene TRBJ2-5, with 12 nucleotides matching TRBD2. This CDR3 is built from 15 residues. After removal of 2 bases from V and 5 bases from J, the junction contained 3 bases not matched to a gene. Per germline, CDR1 MNHEY and CDR2 SMNVEV (reference sequence). The CDR3 DNA reads TGTGCCAGCAGTTTAAGACTAGCGGGAGTTGAGACCCAGTACTTC. Translated: CASSLRLAGVETQYF.

The V and J genes are TRBV12-3 or TRBV12-4 and TRBJ2-5, with D possibly TRBD2 on 6 matching bases. This CDR3 has 14 amino acids. Deletions cut 3 bases from V and 2 bases from J, with 10 bases between. CDR3 residues: CASSLGGIQETQYF. The CDR3 DNA is TGTGCCAGCAGTTTGGGCGGGATACAAGAGACCCAGTACTTC.

This clonotype has only one observation. The chain recombines TRBV6-1 with TRBJ2-7; 11 bases agree with TRBD1. V shed 7 bases and J 2 bases; nucleotides not matched to a gene: 10. CDR1 is MNHNS, CDR2 SASEGT, per germline. This CDR3 is built from 16 residues. Written as DNA, the CDR3 is TGTGCCAGCATGATACGAGGACAGGGGGCGACCTACGAGCAGTACTTC. This translates into CASMIRGQGATYEQYF.

This clonotype appeared many times. The chain recombines TRBV30 with TRBJ2-7; 8 bases match TRBD2. Trimming cost V 4 bases and J 0 bases; bases outside gene matches: 2. The length of the CDR3 is 13 residues. Germline-derived CDR1 and CDR2 are GTSNPN and SVGIG (reference sequence). The CDR3 coding sequence is TGTGCCTGGATTCGGGAGGGCTCCTACGAGCAGTACTTC. Translating gives CAWIREGSYEQYF.